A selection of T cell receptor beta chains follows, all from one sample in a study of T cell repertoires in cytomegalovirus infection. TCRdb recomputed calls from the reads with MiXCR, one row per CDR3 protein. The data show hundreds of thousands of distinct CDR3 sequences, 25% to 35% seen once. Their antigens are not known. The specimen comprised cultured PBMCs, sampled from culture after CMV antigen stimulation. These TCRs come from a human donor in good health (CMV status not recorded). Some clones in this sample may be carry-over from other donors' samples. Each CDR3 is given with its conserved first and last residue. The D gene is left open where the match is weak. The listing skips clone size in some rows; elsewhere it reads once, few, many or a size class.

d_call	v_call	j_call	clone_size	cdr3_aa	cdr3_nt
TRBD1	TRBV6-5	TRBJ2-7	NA	CASRGQGEGSNEQYF	TGTGCCAGCAGGGGACAGGGTGAAGGGTCCAACGAGCAGTACTTC
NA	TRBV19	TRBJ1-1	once	CASRRELNTEAFF	TGTGCCAGTAGGCGAGAGTTGAACACTGAAGCTTTCTTT
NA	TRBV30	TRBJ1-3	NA	CAWTVYGNTIYF	TGTGCCTGGACCGTTTACGGAAACACCATATATTTT
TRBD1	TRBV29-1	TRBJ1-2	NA	CSVGDRPDGYTF	TGCAGCGTCGGGGACAGGCCCGATGGCTACACCTTC
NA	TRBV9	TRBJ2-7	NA	CASSVPNYEQYF	TGTGCCAGCAGCGTACCGAACTACGAGCAGTACTTC
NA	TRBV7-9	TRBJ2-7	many	CASSSRRVYEQYF	TGTGCCAGCAGCTCCCGACGGGTCTACGAGCAGTACTTC
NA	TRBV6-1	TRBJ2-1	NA	CASTLAASSYNEQFF	TGTGCCAGCACCTTAGCGGCGAGCTCCTACAATGAGCAGTTCTTC
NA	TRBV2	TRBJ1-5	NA	CASSRGVQPQHF	TGTGCCAGCAGTAGGGGCGTTCAGCCCCAGCATTTT
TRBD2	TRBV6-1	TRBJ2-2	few	CASSDLTSGKWGELFF	TGTGCCAGCAGTGATCTTACTAGCGGGAAGTGGGGGGAGCTGTTTTTT
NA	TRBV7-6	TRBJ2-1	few	CASSLAQDEQFF	TGTGCCAGCAGCTTAGCCCAGGATGAGCAGTTCTTC
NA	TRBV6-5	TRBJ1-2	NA	CASSAVGAGYTF	TGTGCCAGCAGTGCGGTGGGGGCTGGCTACACCTTC
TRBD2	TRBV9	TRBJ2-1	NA	CASSALAGGRYEQFF	TGTGCCAGCAGCGCCTTAGCGGGGGGGCGTTATGAGCAGTTCTTC
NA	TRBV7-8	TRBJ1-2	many	CASSSTANYGYTF	TGTGCCAGCAGCTCGACAGCTAACTATGGCTACACCTTC
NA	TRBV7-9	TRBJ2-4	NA	CASSLARADIQYF	TGTGCCAGCAGCTTAGCCAGGGCAGACATTCAGTACTTC
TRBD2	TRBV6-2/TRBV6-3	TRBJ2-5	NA	CASSRLAGAYTQETQYF	TGTGCCAGCAGTCGACTAGCGGGGGCGTATACCCAAGAGACCCAGTACTTC
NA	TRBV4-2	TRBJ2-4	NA	CASSQEGTIKDIQYF	TGTGCCAGCAGCCAAGAAGGGACAATTAAGGACATTCAGTACTTC
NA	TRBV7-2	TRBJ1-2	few	CASSLGTTWAIF	TGTGCCAGCAGCTTAGGGACCACCTGGGCAATCTTC